Listed below are T cell receptor beta chains from one sample, sequenced in a study of blood T cell repertoires in COVID-19. TCRdb's table, derived via immunoSEQ multiplex PCR, lists solely in-frame clones and lacks some. The sample contains 55,000 to 75,000 clones, around nine tenths of which appear only once. The source material was peripheral blood. These receptor sequences come from a human donor with active COVID-19. The donor label of this sample is uncertain. Each CDR3 is given with its conserved first and last residue. D genes are given only for firm matches. The listing skips clone size in some rows; elsewhere it reads once, few, many or a size class.

D gene	clone size	V gene	J gene	CDR3 protein	CDR3 DNA
.	.	TRBV7-7	TRBJ2-5	CASSPRLVGSETQYF	TGTGCTAGCAGCCCAAGACTAGTAGGGTCAGAGACCCAGTACTTC
TRBD1	few	TRBV7-2	TRBJ2-7	CASSWERTGNEQYF	TGTGCCAGCAGCTGGGAAAGGACAGGGAACGAGCAGTACTTC
.	.	TRBV5-1	TRBJ2-2	CASSPTGSANTGELFF	TGCGCCAGCAGCCCGACGGGTTCCGCGAACACCGGGGAGCTGTTTTTT
TRBD2	.	TRBV10-3	TRBJ2-7	CAISEIGGGEQYF	TGTGCCATCAGTGAGATAGGCGGGGGCGAGCAGTACTTC
TRBD1	.	TRBV7-8	TRBJ1-2	CASSTLAPRDSSNYGYTF	TGTGCCAGCAGCACCCTAGCCCCCCGGGACAGCTCAAACTATGGCTACACCTTC
.	once	TRBV27	TRBJ1-1	CASSPRGVDTEAFF	TGTGCCAGCAGTCCCCGGGGGGTAGACACTGAAGCTTTCTTT
.	.	TRBV5-4	TRBJ2-6	CASSWGPAGANVLTF	TGTGCCAGCAGCTGGGGCCCTGCGGGGGCCAACGTCCTGACTTTC
.	.	TRBV7-8	TRBJ1-3	CASSLNSYSGNTIYF	TGTGCCAGCAGCTTAAACAGTTACTCTGGAAACACCATATATTTT
.	.	TRBV11-2	TRBJ2-5	CASSLGAATKQETQYF	TGTGCCAGCAGCTTAGGGGCAGCAACCAAACAAGAGACCCAGTACTTC
.	.	TRBV6-5	TRBJ1-2	CASSPTGGGGYGYTF	TGTGCCAGCAGCCCAACCGGGGGGGGAGGCTATGGCTACACCTTC
.	.	TRBV7-2	TRBJ2-2	CASSLMPAANTGELFF	TGTGCCAGCAGCTTAATGCCAGCGGCGAACACCGGGGAGCTGTTTTTT
.	few	TRBV15	TRBJ1-5	CATGRSQGQPQHF	TGTGCCACTGGCAGGTCGCAGGGTCAGCCCCAGCATTTT
TRBD1	.	TRBV11-1	TRBJ2-7	CASSTGQGHYEQYF	TGTGCCAGCAGCACGGGACAGGGGCACTACGAGCAGTACTTC
TRBD1	.	TRBV10-3	TRBJ2-1	CAISEFGTGTNNEQFF	TGTGCCATCAGTGAGTTCGGGACAGGGACGAACAATGAGCAGTTCTTC
.	.	TRBV2	TRBJ2-5	CASSVRRVGETQYF	TGTGCCAGCAGCGTGCGCAGGGTTGGGGAGACCCAGTACTTC
.	.	TRBV7-2	TRBJ2-3	CASGRQGTDTQYF	TGTGCCAGCGGCCGACAGGGCACAGATACGCAGTATTTT
TRBD2	.	TRBV6-5	TRBJ2-7	CASSSTSGAAMLKQYF	TGTGCCAGCAGTTCTACTAGCGGGGCGGCGATGTTAAAGCAGTACTTC
.	.	TRBV12-5	TRBJ1-1	CASASGYMNTEAFF	TGTGCTAGTGCCTCAGGTTACATGAACACTGAAGCTTTCTTT
.	.	TRBV5-8	TRBJ2-7	CASSLAVSSYEQYF	TGTGCCAGCAGCTTAGCCGTGAGCTCCTACGAGCAGTACTTC